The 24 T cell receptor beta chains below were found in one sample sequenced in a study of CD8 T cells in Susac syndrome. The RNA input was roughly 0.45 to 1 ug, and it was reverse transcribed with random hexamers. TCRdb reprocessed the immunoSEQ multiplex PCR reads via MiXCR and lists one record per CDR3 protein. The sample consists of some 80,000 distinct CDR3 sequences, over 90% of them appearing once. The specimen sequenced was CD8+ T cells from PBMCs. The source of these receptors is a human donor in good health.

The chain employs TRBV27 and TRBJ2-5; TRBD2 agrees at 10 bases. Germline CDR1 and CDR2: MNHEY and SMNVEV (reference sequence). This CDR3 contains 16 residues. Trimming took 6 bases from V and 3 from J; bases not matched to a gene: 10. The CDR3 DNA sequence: TGTGCCAGCAGCTTCGTTACTAGCGGGGTGGAAGAGACCCAGTACTTC. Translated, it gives CASSFVTSGVEETQYF.

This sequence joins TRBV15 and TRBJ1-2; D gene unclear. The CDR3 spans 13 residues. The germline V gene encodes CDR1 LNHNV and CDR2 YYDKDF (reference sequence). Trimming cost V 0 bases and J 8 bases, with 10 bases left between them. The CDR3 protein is CATSRDAVGGYTF. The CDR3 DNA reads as TGTGCCACCAGCAGAGACGCGGTTGGGGGCTACACCTTC.

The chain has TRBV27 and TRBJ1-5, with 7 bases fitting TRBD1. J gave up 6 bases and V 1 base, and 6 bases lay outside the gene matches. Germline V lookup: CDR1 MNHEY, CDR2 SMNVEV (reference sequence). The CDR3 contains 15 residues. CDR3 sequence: CASSLWAGGSQPQHF. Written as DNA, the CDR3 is TGTGCCAGCAGTTTATGGGCAGGGGGAAGTCAGCCCCAGCATTTT.

Here the CDR3 reads CASSSVGGGTEAFF. The DNA for the CDR3 is TGTGCCAGCAGTTCGGTGGGAGGTGGGACTGAAGCTTTCTTT. V and J are TRBV28 and TRBJ1-1; D is undetermined. V was trimmed by 4 bases and J by 5 bases, leaving 14 bases between them. The CDR3 loop spans 14 amino acids. Germline assignment: CDR1 MDHEN and CDR2 SYDVKM. The whole variable domain, filled in from reference TRBV28 and TRBJ1-1, reads DVKVTQSSRYLVKRTGEKVFLECVQDMDHENMFWYRQDPGLGLRLIYFSYDVKMKEKGDIPEGYSVSREKKERFSLILESASTNQTSMYLCASSSVGGGTEAFFGQGTRLTVV.

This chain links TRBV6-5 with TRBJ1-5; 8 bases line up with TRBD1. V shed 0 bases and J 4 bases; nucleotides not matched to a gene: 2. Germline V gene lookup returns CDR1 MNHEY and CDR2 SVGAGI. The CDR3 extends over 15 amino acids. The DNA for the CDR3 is TGTGCCAGCAGTTACTCGACAGGGGTGAATCAGCCCCAGCATTTT. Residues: CASSYSTGVNQPQHF.

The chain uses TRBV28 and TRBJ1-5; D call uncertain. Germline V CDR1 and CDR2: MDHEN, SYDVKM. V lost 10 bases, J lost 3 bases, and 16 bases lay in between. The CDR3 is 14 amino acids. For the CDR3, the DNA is TGTGCCACCAATCCGGCAGGATTCAATCAGCCCCAGCATTTT. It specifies CATNPAGFNQPQHF.

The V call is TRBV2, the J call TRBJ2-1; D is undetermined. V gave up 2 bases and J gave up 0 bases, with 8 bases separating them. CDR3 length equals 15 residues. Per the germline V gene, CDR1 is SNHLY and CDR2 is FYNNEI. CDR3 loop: CASSELENSYNEQFF. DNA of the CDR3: TGTGCCAGCAGTGAATTGGAGAACTCCTACAATGAGCAGTTCTTC.

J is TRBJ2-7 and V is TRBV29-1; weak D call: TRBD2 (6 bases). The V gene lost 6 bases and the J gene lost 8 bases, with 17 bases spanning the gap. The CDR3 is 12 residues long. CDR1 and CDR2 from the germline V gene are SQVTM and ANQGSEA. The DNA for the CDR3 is TGCAGCGTCCTCTTGTCGGAGGGGCAGCAGTACTTC. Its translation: CSVLLSEGQQYF.

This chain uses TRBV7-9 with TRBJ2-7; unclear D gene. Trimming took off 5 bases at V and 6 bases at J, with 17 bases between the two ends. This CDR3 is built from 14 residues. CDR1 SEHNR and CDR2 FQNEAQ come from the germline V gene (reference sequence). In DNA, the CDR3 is TGTGCCAGCAGCCCAAACCCAGGACCGGGCGAGCAGTACTTC. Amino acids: CASSPNPGPGEQYF.

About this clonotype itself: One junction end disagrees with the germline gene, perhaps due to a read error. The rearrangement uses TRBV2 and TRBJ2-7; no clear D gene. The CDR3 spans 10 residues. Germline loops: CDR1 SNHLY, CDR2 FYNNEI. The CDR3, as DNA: TGTGCTCGCAGGAGCGAAACTTTGGACTTC. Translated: CARRSETLDF.

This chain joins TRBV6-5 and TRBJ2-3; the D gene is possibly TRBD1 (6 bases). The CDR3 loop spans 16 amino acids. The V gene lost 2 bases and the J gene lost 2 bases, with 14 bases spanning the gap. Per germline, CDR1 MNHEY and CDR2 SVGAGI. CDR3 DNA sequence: TGTGCCAGCAGTTACGAGGACAGCAGATCCACAGATACGCAGTATTTT. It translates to CASSYEDSRSTDTQYF.

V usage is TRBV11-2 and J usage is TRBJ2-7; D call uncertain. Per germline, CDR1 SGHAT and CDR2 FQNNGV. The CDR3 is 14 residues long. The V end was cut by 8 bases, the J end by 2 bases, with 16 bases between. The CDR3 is CASGPGPATYEQYF. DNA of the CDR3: TGTGCCAGCGGTCCCGGGCCTGCCACCTACGAGCAGTACTTC. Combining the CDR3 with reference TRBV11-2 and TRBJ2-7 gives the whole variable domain EAGVAQSPRYKIIEKRQSVAFWCNPISGHATLYWYQQILGQGPKLLIQFQNNGVVDDSQLPKDRFSAERLKGVDSTLKIQPAKLEDSAVYLCASGPGPATYEQYFGPGTRLTVT.

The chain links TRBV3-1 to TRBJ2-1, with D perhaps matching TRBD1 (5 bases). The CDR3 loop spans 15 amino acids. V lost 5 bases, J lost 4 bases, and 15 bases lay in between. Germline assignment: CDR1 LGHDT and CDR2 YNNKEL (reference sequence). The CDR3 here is CASSKIDSDYNEQFF. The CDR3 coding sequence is TGTGCCAGCAGCAAAATAGACAGTGATTACAATGAGCAGTTCTTC.

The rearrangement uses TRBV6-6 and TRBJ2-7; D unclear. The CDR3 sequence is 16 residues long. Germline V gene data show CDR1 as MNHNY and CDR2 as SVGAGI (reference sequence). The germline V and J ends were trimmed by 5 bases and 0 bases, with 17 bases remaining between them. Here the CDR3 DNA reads TGTGCCAGCAGTCCCGCCCTAGGAGATAGCTCCTACGAGCAGTACTTC. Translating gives CASSPALGDSSYEQYF.

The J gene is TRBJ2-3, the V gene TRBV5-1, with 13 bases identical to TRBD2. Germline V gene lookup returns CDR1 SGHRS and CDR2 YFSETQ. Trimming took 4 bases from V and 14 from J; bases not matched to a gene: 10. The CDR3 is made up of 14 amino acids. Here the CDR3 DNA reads TGCGCCAGCAGCCTCGTAACTAGCGGGAGGGCCCGGTATTTT. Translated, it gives CASSLVTSGRARYF. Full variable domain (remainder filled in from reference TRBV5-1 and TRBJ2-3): KAGVTQTPRYLIKTRGQQVTLSCSPISGHRSVSWYQQTPGQGLQFLFEYFSETQRNKGNFPGRFSGRQFSNSRSEMNVSTLELGDSALYLCASSLVTSGRARYFGPGTRLTVL.

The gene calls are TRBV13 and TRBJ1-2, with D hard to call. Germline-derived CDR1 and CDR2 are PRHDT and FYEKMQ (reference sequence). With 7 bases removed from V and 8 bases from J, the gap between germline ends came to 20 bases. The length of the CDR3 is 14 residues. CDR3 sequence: CASTETRFREGYTF. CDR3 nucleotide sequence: TGTGCCAGCACGGAGACAAGGTTTCGTGAGGGCTACACCTTC.

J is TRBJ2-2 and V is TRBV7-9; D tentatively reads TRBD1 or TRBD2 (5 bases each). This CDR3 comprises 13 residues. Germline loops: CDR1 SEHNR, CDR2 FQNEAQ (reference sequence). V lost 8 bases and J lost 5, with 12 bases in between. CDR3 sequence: CASVGTPTGELFF. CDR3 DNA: TGTGCCAGCGTAGGGACGCCGACCGGGGAGCTGTTTTTT.

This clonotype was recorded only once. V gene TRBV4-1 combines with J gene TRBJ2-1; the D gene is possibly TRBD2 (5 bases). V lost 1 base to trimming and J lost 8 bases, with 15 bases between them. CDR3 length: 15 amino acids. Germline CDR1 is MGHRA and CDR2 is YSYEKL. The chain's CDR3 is CASSQGVTASYEQFF. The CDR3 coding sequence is TGCGCCAGCAGCCAAGGAGTAACGGCTAGCTATGAGCAGTTCTTC.

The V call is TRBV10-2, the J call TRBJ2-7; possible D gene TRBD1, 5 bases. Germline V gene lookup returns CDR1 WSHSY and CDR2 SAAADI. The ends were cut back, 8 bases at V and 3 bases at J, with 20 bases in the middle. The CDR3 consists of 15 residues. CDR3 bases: TGCGCCAGCCAGGACATCTCCCTCAACAACTACGAGCAGTACTTC. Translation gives CASQDISLNNYEQYF.

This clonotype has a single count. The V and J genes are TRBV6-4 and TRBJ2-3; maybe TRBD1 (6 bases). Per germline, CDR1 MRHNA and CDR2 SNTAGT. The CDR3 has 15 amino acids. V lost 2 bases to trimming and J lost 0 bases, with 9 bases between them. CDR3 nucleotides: TGTGCCAGCAGTGACGGGACATCTAGCACAGATACGCAGTATTTT. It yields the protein CASSDGTSSTDTQYF.

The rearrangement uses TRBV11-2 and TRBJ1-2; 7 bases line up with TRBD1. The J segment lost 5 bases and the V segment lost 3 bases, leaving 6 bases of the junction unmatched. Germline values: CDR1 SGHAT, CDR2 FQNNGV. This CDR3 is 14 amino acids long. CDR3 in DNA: TGTGCCAGCAGCTTGCGGGACAGCCTATATGGCTACACCTTC. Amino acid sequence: CASSLRDSLYGYTF.

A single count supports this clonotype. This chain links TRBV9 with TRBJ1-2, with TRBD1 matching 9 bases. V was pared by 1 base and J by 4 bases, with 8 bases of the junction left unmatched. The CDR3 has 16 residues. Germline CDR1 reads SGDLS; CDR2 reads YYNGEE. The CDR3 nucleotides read TGTGCCAGCAGCGTAACCCAACAGGGGGCTGTCTATGGCTACACCTTC. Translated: CASSVTQQGAVYGYTF.

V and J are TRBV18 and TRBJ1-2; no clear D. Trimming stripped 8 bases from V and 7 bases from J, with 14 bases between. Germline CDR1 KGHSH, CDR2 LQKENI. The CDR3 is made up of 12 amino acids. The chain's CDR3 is CASQEAVPGYTF. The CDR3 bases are TGTGCCAGCCAGGAGGCAGTCCCTGGCTACACCTTC.

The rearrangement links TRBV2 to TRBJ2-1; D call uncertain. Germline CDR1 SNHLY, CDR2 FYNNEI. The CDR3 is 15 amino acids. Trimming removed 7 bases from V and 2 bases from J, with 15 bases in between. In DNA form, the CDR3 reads TGTGCCAGCAATGGCGGCTTGAGCCCCTACAATGAGCAGTTCTTC. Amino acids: CASNGGLSPYNEQFF.